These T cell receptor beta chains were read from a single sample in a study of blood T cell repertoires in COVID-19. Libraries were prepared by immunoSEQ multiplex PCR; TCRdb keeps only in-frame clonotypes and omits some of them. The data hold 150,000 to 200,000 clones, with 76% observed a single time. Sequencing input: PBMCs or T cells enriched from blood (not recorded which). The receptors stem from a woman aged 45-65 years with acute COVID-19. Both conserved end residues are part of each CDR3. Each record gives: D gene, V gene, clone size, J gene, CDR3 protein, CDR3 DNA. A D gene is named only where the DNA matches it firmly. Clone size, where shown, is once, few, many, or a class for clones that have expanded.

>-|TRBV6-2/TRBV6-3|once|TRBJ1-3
CASSYSMGGTGNTIYF
TGTGCCAGCAGTTACTCGATGGGAGGAACTGGAAACACCATATATTTT
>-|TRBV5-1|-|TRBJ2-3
CASSLESARTDTQYF
TGCGCCAGCAGCTTGGAGAGCGCCCGCACAGATACGCAGTATTTT
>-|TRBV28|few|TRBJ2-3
CASSLVGLRAGTDTQYF
TGTGCCAGCAGTTTGGTGGGACTCCGTGCTGGCACAGATACGCAGTATTTT
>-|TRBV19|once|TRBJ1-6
CASTPWGGLGGSALHF
TGTGCCAGTACCCCGTGGGGGGGACTGGGGGGTTCGGCCCTCCACTTT
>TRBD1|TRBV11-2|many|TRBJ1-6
CASSPRQGGSSYNSPLHF
TGTGCCAGCAGCCCTCGACAGGGTGGGAGCTCCTATAATTCACCCCTCCACTTT
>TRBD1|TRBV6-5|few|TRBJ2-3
CASSQQGAITDTQYF
TGTGCCAGCAGTCAACAGGGGGCGATCACAGATACGCAGTATTTT
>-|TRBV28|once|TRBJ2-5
CASSFPPQGETQYF
TGTGCCAGCAGTTTTCCGCCACAGGGCGAGACCCAGTACTTC
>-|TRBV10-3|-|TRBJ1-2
CAITPGSQGYTF
TGTGCCATCACTCCGGGGTCACAGGGCTACACCTTC
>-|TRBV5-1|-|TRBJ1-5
CASSLGANQDQPQHF
TGCGCCAGCAGCTTGGGGGCTAATCAAGATCAGCCCCAGCATTTT
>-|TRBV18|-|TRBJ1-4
CASSPQANEKLFF
TGTGCCAGCTCACCTCAGGCGAATGAAAAACTGTTTTTT
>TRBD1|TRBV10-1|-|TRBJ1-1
CASSDPGTGGGNTEAFF
TGCGCCAGCAGTGACCCCGGGACAGGGGGAGGGAACACTGAAGCTTTCTTT
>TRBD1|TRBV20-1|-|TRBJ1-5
CSASEGAARNQPQHF
TGCAGTGCTAGTGAGGGGGCGGCGCGGAATCAGCCCCAGCATTTT
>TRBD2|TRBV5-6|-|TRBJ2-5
CASSLLGQRGQETQYF
TGTGCCAGCAGCTTGTTGGGGCAGCGGGGCCAAGAGACCCAGTACTTC
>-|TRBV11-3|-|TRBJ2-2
CASSYRAPGELFF
TGTGCCAGCAGCTACAGGGCCCCCGGGGAGCTGTTTTTT
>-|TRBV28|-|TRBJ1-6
CASSPLGAALDSPLHF
TGTGCCAGCAGTCCCCTTGGGGCGGCCCTTGATTCACCCCTCCACTTT
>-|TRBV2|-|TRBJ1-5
CASRVQGTGQPQHF
TGTGCCAGCAGGGTACAGGGAACTGGACAGCCCCAGCATTTT
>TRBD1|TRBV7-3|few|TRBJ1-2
CASSSGTGHGYTF
TGTGCCAGCAGCTCCGGGACAGGGCATGGCTACACCTTC
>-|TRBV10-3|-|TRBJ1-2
CAISGQNPNYGYTF
TGTGCCATCAGTGGTCAGAACCCTAACTATGGCTACACCTTC
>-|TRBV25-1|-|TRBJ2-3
CASSELVEGTKVTQYF
TGTGCCAGCAGTGAATTGGTGGAGGGCACGAAGGTTACGCAGTATTTT
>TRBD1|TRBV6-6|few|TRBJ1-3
CASSPRGQSGNTIYF
TGTGCCAGCAGCCCCAGGGGGCAGTCCGGAAACACCATATATTTT
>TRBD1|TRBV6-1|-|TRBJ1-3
CASSEVYRGLSGNTIYF
TGTGCCAGCAGTGAAGTTTACAGGGGCCTCTCTGGAAACACCATATATTTT
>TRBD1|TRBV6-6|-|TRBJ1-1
CASSPATGATEAFF
TGTGCCAGCAGTCCCGCGACAGGGGCCACTGAAGCTTTCTTT
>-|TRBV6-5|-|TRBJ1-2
CASQDYGYTF
TGTGCCAGTCAGGATTATGGCTACACCTTC
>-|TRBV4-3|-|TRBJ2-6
CASSQEIWSSGANVLTF
TGCGCCAGCAGCCAAGAGATCTGGAGCTCTGGGGCCAACGTCCTGACTTTC
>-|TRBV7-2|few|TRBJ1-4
CASSLRPGSTNEKLFF
TGTGCCAGCAGCTTACGTCCCGGGTCCACTAATGAAAAACTGTTTTTT
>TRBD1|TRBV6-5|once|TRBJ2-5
CASSSSGTGEETQYF
TGTGCCAGCAGTTCCTCGGGGACAGGAGAAGAGACCCAGTACTTC
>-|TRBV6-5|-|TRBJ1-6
CASSYGADNSPLHF
TGTGCCAGCAGTTACGGGGCAGATAATTCACCCCTCCACTTT
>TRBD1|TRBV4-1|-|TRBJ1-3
CASSPTGPGNTIYF
TGCGCCAGCAGCCCGACAGGGCCCGGAAACACCATATATTTT
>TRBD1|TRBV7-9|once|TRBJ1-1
CASSRPQGAATEAFF
TGTGCCAGCAGCCGCCCCCAGGGGGCTGCCACTGAAGCTTTCTTT
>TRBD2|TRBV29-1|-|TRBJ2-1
CSVSRGGAFGEQFF
TGCAGCGTTTCTCGCGGGGGGGCTTTCGGGGAGCAGTTCTTC
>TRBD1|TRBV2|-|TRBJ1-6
CARKGTGESSPLHF
TGTGCCAGAAAAGGGACAGGGGAATCTTCACCCCTCCACTTT
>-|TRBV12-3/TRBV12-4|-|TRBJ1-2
CASRTGTMYGYTF
TGTGCCAGCAGAACCGGGACAATGTATGGCTACACCTTC
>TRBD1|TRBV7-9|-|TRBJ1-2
CASSYGTGSSEGYTF
TGTGCCAGCAGCTATGGGACAGGGTCTTCGGAAGGCTACACCTTC
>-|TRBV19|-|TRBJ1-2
CASSIFQSYTF
TGTGCCAGTAGTATATTTCAGAGCTACACCTTC
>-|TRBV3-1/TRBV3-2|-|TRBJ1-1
CASSRVGGAEAFF
TGTGCCAGCAGCAGGGTAGGAGGCGCTGAAGCTTTCTTT
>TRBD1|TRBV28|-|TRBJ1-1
CASRPLRDRANTEAFF
TGTGCCAGCAGACCCCTCCGTGACAGGGCCAACACTGAAGCTTTCTTT
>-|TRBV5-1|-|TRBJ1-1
CASLGSVGTEAFF
TGCGCCAGCCTCGGGAGCGTCGGCACTGAAGCTTTCTTT
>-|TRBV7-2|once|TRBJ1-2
CASSPMSTGSGYTF
TGTGCCAGCAGCCCAATGTCAACAGGGTCCGGCTACACCTTC
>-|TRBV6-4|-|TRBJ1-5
CASDYQPQHF
TGTGCCAGTGACTATCAGCCCCAGCATTTT
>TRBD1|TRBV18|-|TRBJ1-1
CASSRGQGGNTEAFF
TGTGCCAGCTCACGAGGACAGGGAGGGAACACTGAAGCTTTCTTT
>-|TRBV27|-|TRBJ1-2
CASSLSPRDGYTF
TGTGCCAGCAGCCTAAGCCCCCGGGATGGCTACACCTTC
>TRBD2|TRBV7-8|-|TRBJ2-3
CASSFAGGRLGTQYF
TGTGCCAGCAGCTTTGCGGGGGGGCGGTTAGGTACGCAGTATTTT
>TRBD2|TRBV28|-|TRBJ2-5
CASSLQRGGQETQYF
TGTGCCAGCAGTTTGCAGCGGGGGGGCCAAGAGACCCAGTACTTC
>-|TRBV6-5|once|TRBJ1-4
CASSYSSLTNEKLFF
TGTGCCAGCAGTTACTCGAGTCTGACTAATGAAAAACTGTTTTTT
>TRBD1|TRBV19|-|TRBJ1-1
CASIARDRNTEAFF
TGTGCCAGTATTGCCCGGGACAGGAACACTGAGGCTTTCTTT
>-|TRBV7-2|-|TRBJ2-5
CASSRSAPQETQYF
TGTGCCAGCAGCCGTAGCGCCCCGCAAGAGACCCAGTACTTC
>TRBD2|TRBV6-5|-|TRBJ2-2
CASTISSGVTGELFF
TGTGCCAGCACTATTTCCAGCGGGGTCACCGGGGAGCTGTTTTTT
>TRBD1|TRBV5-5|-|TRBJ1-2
CASSPTGDGYTF
TGTGCCAGCAGCCCAACAGGGGACGGCTACACCTTC
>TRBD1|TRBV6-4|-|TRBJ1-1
CASRYSTGSEAFF
TGTGCCAGCAGATACTCGACAGGGAGTGAAGCTTTCTTT
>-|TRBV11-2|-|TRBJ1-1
CASSPGGGTIEAFF
TGTGCCAGCAGCCCTGGGGGAGGGACTATTGAAGCTTTCTTT
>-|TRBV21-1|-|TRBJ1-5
CASSISRPRNSLSRNQPQHF
TGTGCCAGCAGCATTAGTCGCCCCCGGAACAGCTTATCCCGGAATCAGCCCCAGCATTTT
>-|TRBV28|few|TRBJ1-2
CASSGLRTAINYGYTF
TGTGCCAGCAGTGGATTAAGGACAGCAATTAACTATGGCTACACCTTC
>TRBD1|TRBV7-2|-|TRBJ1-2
CASSLVDRVGYGYTF
TGTGCCAGCAGCTTAGTCGACAGGGTCGGCTACGGCTACACCTTC
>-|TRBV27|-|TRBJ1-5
CASKRAGGYSNQPQHF
TGTGCCAGCAAACGGGCCGGGGGATATAGCAATCAGCCCCAGCATTTT
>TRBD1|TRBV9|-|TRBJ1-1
CASSARTGLNTEAFF
TGTGCCAGCAGCGCCCGGACAGGGCTGAACACTGAAGCTTTCTTT